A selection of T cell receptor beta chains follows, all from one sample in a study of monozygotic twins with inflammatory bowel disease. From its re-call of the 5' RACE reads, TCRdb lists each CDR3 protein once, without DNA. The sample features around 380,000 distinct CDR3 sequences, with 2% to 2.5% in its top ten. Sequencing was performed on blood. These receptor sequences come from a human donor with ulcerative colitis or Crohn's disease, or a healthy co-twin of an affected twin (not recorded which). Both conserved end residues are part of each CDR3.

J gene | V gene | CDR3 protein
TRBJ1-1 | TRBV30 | CAWSKLSGQMAEAFF
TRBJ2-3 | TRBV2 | CASSGGLTDTQYF
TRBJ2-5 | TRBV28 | CASSLGDRGYQETQYF
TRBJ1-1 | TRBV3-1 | CASSQDMTGNTEAFF
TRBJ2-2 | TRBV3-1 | CASSQGTETTGELFF
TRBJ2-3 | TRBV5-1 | CASSLGQGAVDTQYF
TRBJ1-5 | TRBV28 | CASNLGPTNQPQHF
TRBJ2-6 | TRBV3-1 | CASSQAGANVLTF
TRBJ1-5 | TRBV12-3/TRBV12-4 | CASSLGGRRAQHF
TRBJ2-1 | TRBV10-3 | CAISDGSGRSTYNEQFF
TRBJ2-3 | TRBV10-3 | CAISGGEPTDTQYF
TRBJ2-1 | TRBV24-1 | CATSDLGQNEQFF
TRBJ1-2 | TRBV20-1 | CSARSGFGYGYTF
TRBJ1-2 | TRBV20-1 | CSAREGRATTNYGYTF
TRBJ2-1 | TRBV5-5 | CASSIPSYNEQFF
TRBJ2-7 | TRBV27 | CASRTGGVYEQYF
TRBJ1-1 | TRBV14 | CASSHRALGLNTEAFF
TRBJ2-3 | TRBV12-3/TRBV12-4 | CASSDQRADTQYF
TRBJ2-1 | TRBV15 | CATSREPSGRDNEQFF
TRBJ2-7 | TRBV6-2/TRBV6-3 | CASSYPGTYEQYF
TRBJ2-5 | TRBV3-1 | CASSQRDLRGTQYF
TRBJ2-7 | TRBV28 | CASSLQRLSYEQYF
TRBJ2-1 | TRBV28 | CASRAAGGHSYNEQFF
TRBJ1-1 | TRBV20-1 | CSAPIRDGTEAFF
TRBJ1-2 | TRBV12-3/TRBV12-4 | CASSRGNYGYTF
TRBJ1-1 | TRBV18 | CASSPQGASNTEAFF
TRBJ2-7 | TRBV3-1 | CASSRTLSSYEQYF
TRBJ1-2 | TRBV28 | CASSLLLEGAGPNYGYTF
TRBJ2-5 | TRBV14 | CASSQKIDRVRETQYF
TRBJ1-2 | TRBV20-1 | CSAHLSGRSYGYTF
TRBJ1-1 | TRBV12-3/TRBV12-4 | CASSSPDRNTEAFF
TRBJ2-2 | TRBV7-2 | CASSPDRVGTGELFF
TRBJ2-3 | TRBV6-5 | CASSYSAGGGTDTQYF
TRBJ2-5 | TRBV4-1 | CASSLLKGETQYF
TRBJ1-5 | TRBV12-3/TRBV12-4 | CASSLGPGNGVQPQHF
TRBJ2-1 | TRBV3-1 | CASSPDQGTNEQFF
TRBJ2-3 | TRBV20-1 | CSALGQGATDTQYF
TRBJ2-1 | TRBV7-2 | CASTPRGGRAGNEQFF
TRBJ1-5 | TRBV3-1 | CASSPGVGVGNQPQHF
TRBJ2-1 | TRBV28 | CASSETDGSSYNEQFF
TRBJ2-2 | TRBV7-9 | CASSLSGQGNTGELFF
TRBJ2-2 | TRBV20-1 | CSARVFRGVRAGELFF
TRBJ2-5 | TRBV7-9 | CACLENAETQYF
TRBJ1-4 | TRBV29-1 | CSARRANEKLFF
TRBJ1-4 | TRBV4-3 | CASSQDHRGGSNEKLFF
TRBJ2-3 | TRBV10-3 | CAISDRITADTQYF
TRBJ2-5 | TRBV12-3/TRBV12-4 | CASSYTGPGETQYF
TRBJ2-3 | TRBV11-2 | CASSARVLSYTSTDTQYF
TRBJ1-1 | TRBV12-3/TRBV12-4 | CASSPTVTNTEAFF
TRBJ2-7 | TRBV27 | CASSFKYEQYF